The 19 T cell receptor beta chains given below trace back to one sample, sequenced in a study of T cells in Graves' hyperthyroidism and ophthalmopathy (dated by TCRdb to the late 2010s). Receptor libraries were prepared by multiplex PCR. The instrument given in TCRdb is Illumina HiSeq 2000. The TCR beta CDR3 regions were amplified from the RNA transcripts. The TCR CDR3 was subjected to a first round of RT-PCR using the HTBI primer set and the Qiagen OneStep RT-PCR kit. TCRdb's own reprocessing of the public reads used fastp at Q25 and MiXCR and kept productive beta chains. Identical CDR3 protein sequences are pooled into one entry, listed with their most common genes and DNA. The sample yields approximately 410,000 distinct CDR3 sequences; roughly 13% were counted once. The ten biggest clones cover roughly 4.8% of the sample. Sequencing was performed on blood. The receptors derive from a woman aged 18-29 years with Graves' hyperthyroidism.

Ten or more counts support this clonotype. The rearrangement uses TRBV7-2 and TRBJ1-2, with D uncertain. V was trimmed by 4 bases and J by 0 bases, leaving 3 bases between them. The germline CDR1 and CDR2 sequences are SGHTA and FQGNSA. CDR3 length: 12 amino acids. CDR3 sequence: CASSSSNYGYTF. The CDR3, as DNA: TGTGCCAGCAGCTCATCTAACTATGGCTACACCTTC.

This clonotype was picked up many times. This chain connects TRBV3-1 to TRBJ1-4, with 7 bases fitting TRBD1. Germline V gene lookup returns CDR1 LGHDT and CDR2 YNNKEL (reference sequence). V was pared by 8 bases and J by 7 bases, with 7 bases of the junction left unmatched. The CDR3 totals 13 residues. CDR3 residues: CASGDRAVEKLFF. The CDR3 region has the DNA TGTGCCAGCGGAGACAGGGCGGTTGAAAAACTGTTTTTT.

This clonotype occurred many times. The gene calls are TRBV6-2 or TRBV6-3 and TRBJ2-1; 14 nucleotides align to TRBD2. Trimming took 6 bases from V and 6 from J; bases not matched to a gene: 10. The CDR3 consists of 17 residues. CDR1 and CDR2 (germline): MNHEY, SVGEGT. CDR3 sequence: CASSRASTSGRANEQFF. As DNA, the CDR3 is TGTGCCAGCAGCAGAGCTTCGACTAGCGGGAGGGCCAATGAGCAGTTCTTC.

This clonotype has at least ten counts. The rearrangement uses TRBV3-1 and TRBJ1-5, with TRBD1 matching 7 bases. The CDR3 covers 15 residues. V gave up 5 bases and J gave up 5 bases; unmatched junction bases: 9. Per germline, CDR1 LGHDT and CDR2 YNNKEL (reference sequence). The CDR3 region has the DNA TGTGCCAGCAGCTACGGGACAGCGGTACATCAGCCCCAGCATTTT. It yields the protein CASSYGTAVHQPQHF.

Ten or more counts support this clonotype. The gene calls are TRBV29-1 and TRBJ2-7, with a possible D match to TRBD1 (5 bases). The germline gives CDR1 SQVTM, CDR2 ANQGSEA. The V gene lost 5 bases and the J gene lost 5 bases, with 13 bases spanning the gap. The CDR3 runs to 12 residues. Here the CDR3 reads CSVLVTDHEQYF. The DNA of the CDR3 is TGCAGCGTTCTTGTGACAGATCACGAGCAGTACTTC.

This clonotype appeared a few times. The chain has TRBV18 and TRBJ2-7, with a tentative D call TRBD2 (5 bases). The CDR3 length is 12 residues. With 2 bases removed from V and 6 bases from J, the gap between germline ends came to 8 bases. Germline CDR1 reads KGHSH; CDR2 reads LQKENI. CDR3 in DNA: TGTGCCAGCTCACCAGAAGCGGCCGAGCAGTACTTC. Protein sequence: CASSPEAAEQYF.

This clonotype has a handful of counts. The gene calls are TRBV7-2 and TRBJ2-5; 12 bases agree with TRBD1. This CDR3 comprises 16 residues. Germline loops: CDR1 SGHTA, CDR2 FQGNSA. J was trimmed by 1 base and V by 5 bases; bases with no gene match: 5. The CDR3 region is CASSTGTGGFQETQYF. In nucleotides, the CDR3 is TGTGCCAGCAGCACCGGGACAGGGGGCTTCCAAGAGACCCAGTACTTC.

This clonotype was detected many times. The gene calls are TRBV7-3 and TRBJ2-3, with TRBD2 matching over 9 bases. Germline V gene sequence: CDR1 SGHTA, CDR2 FQGTGA. Losses at the gene ends were 5 bases for V and 1 base for J; bases not matched to a gene: 10. The CDR3 is 17 residues long. CDR3 protein: CASSQGLADTRTDTQYF. The CDR3 nucleotides are TGTGCCAGCAGCCAGGGACTAGCCGATACTCGCACAGATACGCAGTATTTT.

In its sample, this clonotype was seen many times. The chain has TRBV6-2 or TRBV6-3 and TRBJ2-7, with D perhaps matching TRBD2 (6 bases). CDR1 MNHEY and CDR2 SVGEGT come from the germline V gene. The CDR3 covers 15 residues. V shed 2 bases and J shed 0 bases, with 11 bases lying between them. As DNA, the CDR3 is TGTGCCAGCAGTTACCCTGGAGGGAGCTCCTACGAGCAGTACTTC. It codes for CASSYPGGSSYEQYF.

This clonotype was detected many times. V is TRBV24-1 and J is TRBJ2-3; TRBD2 might be the D (6 bases). This CDR3 comprises 13 residues. Trimming removed 8 bases at V and 4 bases at J, with 12 bases between. The germline gives CDR1 KGHDR, CDR2 SFDVKD. CDR3 protein: CATTRGGADTQYF. DNA for the CDR3: TGTGCCACCACGAGGGGAGGAGCAGATACGCAGTATTTT.

This clonotype occurred many times. The J gene is TRBJ2-3, the V gene TRBV20-1; D is uncertain. CDR3 size: 13 residues. The V end was cut by 3 bases, the J end by 2 bases, with 9 bases between. CDR1 is DFQATT and CDR2 is SNEGSKA in the germline V gene (reference sequence). The CDR3 sequence is CSARVPHTDTQYF. In DNA form, the CDR3 reads TGCAGTGCTAGGGTGCCCCACACAGATACGCAGTATTTT.

This clonotype was picked up many times. The V gene is TRBV11-2, the J gene TRBJ1-2, with TRBD1 identical over 8 bases. This CDR3 has 14 amino acids. V shed 1 base and J 5 bases; nucleotides not matched to a gene: 3. Per germline, CDR1 SGHAT and CDR2 FQNNGV. This chain's CDR3 is CASSLGTGPYGYTF. In DNA form, the CDR3 reads TGTGCCAGCAGCTTAGGGACAGGGCCATATGGCTACACCTTC.

This clonotype has a count of ten or more. The rearrangement uses TRBV12-3 or TRBV12-4 and TRBJ1-4; tentative D call: TRBD1 (5 bases). Trimming stripped 5 bases from V and 7 bases from J, with 20 bases between. The length of the CDR3 is 16 residues. CDR3 sequence reads: CASSGSRGRIGEKLFF. The CDR3 DNA is TGTGCCAGCAGTGGGAGTAGGGGCAGAATAGGTGAAAAACTGTTTTTT.

This clonotype has only a few counts. Possible read error: a much larger clone is one base away. The chain combines TRBV12-3 or TRBV12-4 with TRBJ2-7; 10 bases are a match to TRBD2. The length of the CDR3 is 17 residues. As DNA, the CDR3 is TGTGCCAGCAGTTTTGGGCTAGCGGGAGTCTTCGCCTACGGGCAGTACTTC. Its protein is CASSFGLAGVFAYGQYF.

Worth noting for this clonotype: This may come from a read error, since a much larger clone is one base off. The chain employs TRBV7-8 and TRBJ2-3, with D maybe TRBD2 (6 bases). The germline V gene has CDR1 SGHVS and CDR2 FQNEAQ. The CDR3 extends over 13 amino acids. V was shortened by 11 bases and J by 2 bases, with 14 bases between the two germline ends. CDR3 region: CAATRELTDTQYF. The CDR3 bases are TGTGCCGCGACCCGGGAGCTCACAGATACGCAGTATTTT.

The chain joins TRBV19 to TRBJ2-7, with D unclear. Trimming shortened V by 3 bases and J by 2 bases, and 17 bases separated the two germline ends. CDR3 length: 16 amino acids. Germline CDR1 reads LNHDA; CDR2 reads SQIVND (reference sequence). CDR3: CASSMSSRLGAYEQYF. In DNA form, the CDR3 reads TGTGCCAGTAGTATGTCCTCTCGACTTGGGGCCTACGAGCAGTACTTC.

This clonotype was counted ten times or more. The gene calls are TRBV27 and TRBJ2-2; tentatively, D is TRBD1 (5 bases). Germline CDR1 and CDR2: MNHEY and SMNVEV (reference sequence). V lost 2 bases and J 1 base, leaving 11 bases between the germline ends. This CDR3 is built from 16 residues. For the CDR3, the DNA is TGTGCCAGCAGTTTACTATGGCAGGGGAACACCGGGGAGCTGTTTTTT. Its translation: CASSLLWQGNTGELFF.

This clonotype was detected many times. The CDR3 reads CASRRGGTSSGANVLTF. The DNA for the CDR3 is TGTGCCAGCAGGCGGGGGGGGACTAGCTCTGGGGCCAACGTCCTGACTTTC. The chain links TRBV2 to TRBJ2-6; the match to TRBD2 covers 9 bases. Germline V gene data show CDR1 as SNHLY and CDR2 as FYNNEI. The CDR3 consists of 17 residues. V dropped 6 bases and J dropped 0; count of bases not matched to a gene: 6.

This clonotype showed up just a few times. The chain combines TRBV6-1 with TRBJ2-3; no firm D call. In germline, CDR1 is MNHNS, CDR2 SASEGT. Between the trimmed V and J ends, which lost 6 bases and 0 bases, there was a span of 10 bases. The CDR3 totals 14 residues. Here the CDR3 reads CASSRGASTDTQYF. As DNA, the CDR3 is TGTGCCAGCAGCCGCGGAGCTAGCACAGATACGCAGTATTTT.